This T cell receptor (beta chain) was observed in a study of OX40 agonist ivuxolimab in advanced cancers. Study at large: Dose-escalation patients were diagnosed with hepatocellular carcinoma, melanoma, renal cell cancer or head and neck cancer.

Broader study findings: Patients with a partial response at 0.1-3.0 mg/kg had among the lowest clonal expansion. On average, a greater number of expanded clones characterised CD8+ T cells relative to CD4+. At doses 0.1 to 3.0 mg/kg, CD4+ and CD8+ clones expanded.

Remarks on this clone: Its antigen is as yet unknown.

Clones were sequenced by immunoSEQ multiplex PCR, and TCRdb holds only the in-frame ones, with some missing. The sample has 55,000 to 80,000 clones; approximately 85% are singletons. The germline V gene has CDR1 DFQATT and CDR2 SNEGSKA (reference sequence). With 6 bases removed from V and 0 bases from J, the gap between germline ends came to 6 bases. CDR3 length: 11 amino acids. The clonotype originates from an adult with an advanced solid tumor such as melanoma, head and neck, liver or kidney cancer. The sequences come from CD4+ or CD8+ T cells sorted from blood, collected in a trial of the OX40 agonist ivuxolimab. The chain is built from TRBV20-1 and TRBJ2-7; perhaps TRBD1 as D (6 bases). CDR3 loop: CSATGSYEQYF. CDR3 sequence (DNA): TGCAGTGCGACAGGCTCCTACGAGCAGTACTTC.